One T cell receptor beta chain is described in this entry. This clone was observed a few times. The specificity of this receptor is unknown. Base qualities are missing; no much larger clone stands one base away. The data stem from a study of T cell responses to AZD1222 COVID-19 vaccine (dated by TCRdb to about 2021). Describing the broader study: A total of 233 trial participants underwent TCR sequencing, of whom about 210 received two doses of AZD1222 and roughly 25 received two doses of the MenACWY control vaccine. Trial participants were enrolled into age subgroups of 18-55, 56-69 and 70-plus years, which contained approximately 150, 28 and 58 TCR-sequenced participants, respectively.

On the study overall, not on this receptor specifically: Participants were mostly white British and included more females than males, and it was suggested by the authors that clonal diversity may have been underestimated. Only five to seven AZD1222 recipients were SARS-CoV-2 seropositive at baseline, limiting conclusions about previously exposed vaccinees. Spike-specific TCR breadth and depth rose significantly after two AZD1222 doses compared with day 0 and with MenACWY recipients. The whole spike protein was spanned by vaccine-associated CD4 TCRs, and dominant responses were seen in regions 160-218 and 743-854. No day 14 peak-response samples were available, so repertoires were characterized only after the peak T cell response. The 56-69-year group was small, and its depth increase did not reach significance, likely because of low power. Nearly half of unique spike-specific TCRs reportedly recognized epitopes outside regions mutated in the B.1.351 and B.1.1.7 variants.

For this chain, trimming is 0 bases at the V end and 2 bases at the J end, and the number of junction bases without a gene match is 5. Spanning cysteine to phenylalanine, the CDR3 consists of 15 amino acids. CDR3 DNA is the only sequence kept; it has 45 bases, read in frame from the first base. As encoded in the germline V gene (reference sequence), CDR1 is SGHNT while CDR2 is YYREEE. The CDR3 regions of human TCRbeta chains were analyzed by immunosequencing. For the original study's pipeline: TCRs in the repertoires were compared against a reference library of SARS-CoV-2-specific TCRs that had been generated with the MIRA antigen-specificity platform. Breadth was defined as the fraction of unique TCRs that were SARS-CoV-2-associated. Depth was defined as the fraction of total T cells that were SARS-CoV-2-associated. Each spike-specific TCR was assigned to its reactive spike region and to a CD4 or CD8 class using the MIRA data. Log10-transformed breadth and depth values were compared by one-way ANOVA with Sidak's multiple comparisons tests. Imported from immuneACCESS, the table was reduced by TCRdb to in-frame sequences with V and J called. These copies leave out some clones; in studies compared against another copy, an unresolved V gene accounts for under half, and the cause of the remainder is not known. The V and J calls and clone size were taken over from that table, and D and trimming were inferred from the DNA. This sample gives around 150,000 clones in total; 92% of them show up just once. The top ten clonotypes cover roughly 4.4% of the sample.

The sample's time point label is to be understood as: baseline before first vaccination. Taken with the paper, the label for treatment or condition translates to: meningococcal conjugate vaccine given as trial control. Vaccinee samples were obtained from the UK trials COV001 and COV002, which included a single-blind randomized controlled phase 2/3 trial of AZD1222 (ChAdOx1 nCoV-19) in healthy adults. For TCRbeta chain sequencing, PBMC samples were collected from trial participants at day 0 and at day 28 after the second dose. The sample consisted of peripheral blood, taken on day 0 of MenACWY control vaccination. This sequence uses TRBV5-4 and TRBJ2-7; 7 bases in between match TRBD2. This clonotype originated in an adult in good health. The CDR3 amino acid sequence is: CASSLASSGPYEQYF. The bases read TGTGCCAGCAGCTTGGCCTCTAGCGGCCCCTACGAGCAGTACTTC. Supplemented by the reference TRBV5-4 and TRBJ2-7 proteins around the CDR3, the complete variable domain is ETGVTQSPTHLIKTRGQQVTLRCSSQSGHNTVSWYQQALGQGPQFIFQYYREEENGRGNFPPRFSGLQFPNYSSELNVNALELDDSALYLCASSLASSGPYEQYFGPGTRLTVT.